Shown below are 26 T cell receptor beta chains from a single sample sequenced in a study of cytomegalovirus exposure and HLA in healthy donors. The PCR was carried out with 60 Vbeta primers and 13 Jbeta primers. The protocol was immunoSEQ multiplex PCR, while the TCRdb copy is restricted to in-frame clones and leaves out a portion. This sample has about 140,000 clones; 75% to 85% occur once, and the top ten carry 2% to 3%. The source material was PBMCs. These receptor sequences come from a man aged 45-65 years in good health and CMV-seronegative.

Worth noting for this clone: Because the CDR3's place on the DNA is in doubt, the DNA is left out and the CDR3 is given as listed by TCRdb. This chain joins TRBV29-1 and TRBJ2-3; TRBD2, the table's D call, was not compared with the DNA. The CDR3 extends over 20 residues, inclusive of both ends. CDR1 is SQVTM, CDR2 ANQGSEA, per germline. This CDR3 reads CSHTSAALFGGRGSTDTQYF.

This chain connects TRBV6-5 to TRBJ2-5; D uncertain. The tail of the sequence fits TRBJ2-7 better, so the J call may be wrong. The germline V gene encodes CDR1 MNHEY and CDR2 SVGAGI. The CDR3 covers 16 residues. The CDR3 sequence: CASSLGNNPSSYEQYF. The CDR3 DNA reads as TGTGCCAGCAGTTTGGGTAATAACCCTAGCTCCTACGAGCAGTACTTC.

The V gene is TRBV6-6, the J gene TRBJ2-7; D may be TRBD2 (6 bases). Germline V gene data show CDR1 as MNHNY and CDR2 as SVGAGI (reference sequence). V was pared by 6 bases and J by 6 bases, with 12 bases between. The CDR3 length is 12 residues. CDR3 bases: TGTGCCAGCAGCGGAGGGGCCCCCGAGCAGTACTTC. Its translation is CASSGGAPEQYF.

The genes are TRBV28 and TRBJ1-1; 7 positions agree with TRBD1. J was trimmed by 2 bases and V by 5 bases; bases with no gene match: 8. CDR1 is MDHEN and CDR2 is SYDVKM in the germline V gene. This CDR3 is built from 15 residues. This CDR3 is CASSLVGTANTEAFF. The DNA of the CDR3 is TGTGCCAGCAGTCTGGTCGGGACAGCAAACACTGAAGCTTTCTTT.

The chain joins TRBV2 to TRBJ2-7; TRBD1 agrees at 9 bases. The length of the CDR3 is 14 residues. The V gene end was trimmed by 7 bases and the J gene end by 6 bases; junction bases not matched to a gene: 10. Germline V CDR1 and CDR2: SNHLY, FYNNEI. CDR3 region: CASNGDRVKGEQYF. The CDR3 DNA is TGTGCCAGCAACGGGGACAGGGTCAAAGGCGAGCAGTACTTC.

The chain employs TRBV6-1 and TRBJ1-3; D not certain. CDR3 length: 14 amino acids. Germline assignment: CDR1 MNHNS and CDR2 SASEGT. Trimming pared 3 bases from V and 2 bases from J, leaving 8 bases between. The CDR3 loop is CASSEASAGNTIYF. CDR3 nucleotides: TGTGCCAGCAGTGAGGCGAGCGCTGGAAACACCATATATTTT.

The chain employs TRBV14 and TRBJ1-2; D remains unclear. The length of the CDR3 is 13 residues. CDR1 SGHDN and CDR2 FVKESK come from the germline V gene. Trimming took off 2 bases at V and 8 bases at J, with 12 bases between the two ends. CDR3 sequence reads: CASSQNSFVGYTF. CDR3 DNA: TGTGCCAGCAGCCAAAACAGCTTCGTCGGCTACACCTTC.

The J gene is TRBJ2-7, the V gene TRBV5-1; D might be TRBD1 (6 bases). Trimming stripped 0 bases from V and 2 bases from J, with 9 bases between. Germline V gene sequence: CDR1 SGHRS, CDR2 YFSETQ. This CDR3 has 14 amino acids. CDR3 in amino acids: CASSLDRATYEQYF. The CDR3 DNA reads TGCGCCAGCAGCTTGGACAGGGCTACCTACGAGCAGTACTTC.

The genes are TRBV28 and TRBJ2-7; 14 nucleotides align to TRBD2. In germline, CDR1 is MDHEN, CDR2 SYDVKM. The ends lost 6 bases at V and 7 bases at J; junction bases unmatched: 8. CDR3 size: 15 residues. The CDR3 loop reads CASRAGTSGGREQYF. The CDR3, as DNA: TGTGCCAGCAGGGCGGGGACTAGCGGGGGTCGAGAGCAGTACTTC.

The genes are TRBV30 and TRBJ1-5; D perhaps matches TRBD1 (5 bases). The CDR3 has 15 residues. Germline V lookup: CDR1 GTSNPN, CDR2 SVGIG (reference sequence). V lost 3 bases to trimming and J lost 4 bases, with 16 bases between them. The CDR3 here is CAWSTGGRQNQPQHF. CDR3 bases: TGTGCCTGGAGCACGGGGGGGAGACAGAATCAGCCCCAGCATTTT.

The chain employs TRBV11-3 and TRBJ1-1; weak D call: TRBD1 (5 bases). With 2 bases removed from V and 1 base from J, the gap between germline ends came to 5 bases. Germline assignment: CDR1 SGHNT and CDR2 YENEEA. This CDR3 has 13 residues. The CDR3 sequence: CASSLRGNTEAFF. The DNA of the CDR3 is TGTGCCAGCAGCTTAAGGGGGAACACTGAAGCTTTCTTT.

The rearrangement uses TRBV5-5 and TRBJ2-4, with 9 bases fitting TRBD1. CDR1 is SGHKS and CDR2 is YYEKEE in the germline V gene (reference sequence). The CDR3 extends over 15 amino acids. J was trimmed by 6 bases and V by 4 bases; bases with no gene match: 8. The CDR3: CASSTTGGAGNIQYF. The DNA for the CDR3 is TGTGCCAGCAGCACCACAGGGGGCGCCGGAAACATTCAGTACTTC.

The rearrangement links TRBV7-8 to TRBJ2-1; 8 nucleotides line up with TRBD1. The V gene's germline CDR1 is SGHVS and CDR2 FQNEAQ. V was clipped by 7 bases and J by 2 bases; unmatched bases: 16. The CDR3 spans 18 residues. The CDR3 DNA reads TGTGCCAGCATCTTTAACATCCGGACAGGGATAACCTACAATGAGCAGTTCTTC. Its translation: CASIFNIRTGITYNEQFF. Full variable domain (remainder filled in from reference TRBV7-8 and TRBJ2-1): GAGVSQSPRYKVAKRGQDVALRCDPISGHVSLFWYQQALGQGPEFLTYFQNEAQLDKSGLPSDRFFAERPEGSVSTLKIQRTQQEDSAVYLCASIFNIRTGITYNEQFFGPGTRLTVL.

This clone was detected only once. The gene calls are TRBV5-6 and TRBJ1-4; D is possibly TRBD1 (6 bases). Germline V gene data show CDR1 as SGHDT and CDR2 as YYEEEE. Between the trimmed V and J ends, which lost 0 bases and 11 bases, there was a span of 11 bases. The CDR3 totals 13 residues. CDR3 loop: CASSLGDNWKLFF. DNA for the CDR3: TGTGCCAGCAGCTTGGGGGACAACTGGAAACTGTTTTTT.

V and J are TRBV28 and TRBJ2-7, with D possibly being TRBD1 (6 bases). Germline V gene lookup returns CDR1 MDHEN and CDR2 SYDVKM. CDR3 length equals 13 residues. With 5 bases removed from V and 2 bases from J, the gap between germline ends came to 10 bases. The chain's CDR3 is CASSEQGPYEQYF. The CDR3 DNA sequence: TGTGCCAGCAGTGAACAGGGACCCTACGAGCAGTACTTC.

This chain links TRBV29-1 with TRBJ2-7; TRBD1 agrees at 7 bases. The V and J ends lost 3 bases and 3 bases, in that order; junction bases with no gene match: 11. The CDR3 contains 15 residues. Germline V CDR1 and CDR2: SQVTM, ANQGSEA. CDR3 region: CSVEDNRGPLYEQYF. The DNA for the CDR3 is TGCAGCGTTGAGGACAACAGGGGACCCCTCTACGAGCAGTACTTC.

This chain uses TRBV7-9 with TRBJ2-7; 8 bases are shared with TRBD1. CDR1 is SEHNR, CDR2 FQNEAQ, per germline (reference sequence). The CDR3 covers 16 residues. The J segment lost 3 bases and the V segment lost 5 bases, leaving 12 bases of the junction unmatched. The CDR3 DNA follows: TGTGCCAGCAGCGGGAAACGGGACAGGCCGAACTACGAGCAGTACTTC. Protein sequence: CASSGKRDRPNYEQYF.

The V gene is TRBV11-3, the J gene TRBJ2-3, with TRBD2 matching 12 bases. This CDR3 has 15 amino acids. Germline V gene sequence: CDR1 SGHNT, CDR2 YENEEA. Trimming cost V 4 bases and J 4 bases; bases outside gene matches: 3. DNA of the CDR3: TGTGCCAGCAGCTCACGACTAGCGGGAGCAGATACGCAGTATTTT. This encodes CASSSRLAGADTQYF.

The chain is built from TRBV28 and TRBJ2-1; 8 nucleotides match TRBD2. The CDR3 length is 15 residues. The V gene's germline CDR1 is MDHEN and CDR2 SYDVKM. V lost 6 bases to trimming and J lost 8 bases; unmatched junction nucleotides: 12. This CDR3 is CASRPLRGGIDEQFF. In nucleotides, the CDR3 is TGTGCCAGCAGGCCACTCCGGGGGGGCATCGATGAGCAGTTCTTC.

V gene TRBV29-1 combines with J gene TRBJ2-2, with TRBD1 identical over 9 bases. CDR1 and CDR2 from the germline V gene are SQVTM and ANQGSEA. The J segment lost 6 bases and the V segment lost 5 bases, leaving 7 bases of the junction unmatched. This CDR3 has 14 residues. The CDR3 region is CSVSRDRVAGELFF. The DNA for the CDR3 is TGCAGCGTTTCTCGGGACAGGGTGGCCGGGGAGCTGTTTTTT.

The chain links TRBV11-3 to TRBJ1-3, with TRBD1 identical over 9 bases. Germline V CDR1 and CDR2: SGHNT, YENEEA. The V gene end was trimmed by 3 bases and the J gene end by 4 bases; junction bases not matched to a gene: 4. There are 15 residues in the CDR3. CDR3 in amino acids: CASSLGTGSGNTIYF. In nucleotides, the CDR3 is TGTGCCAGCAGCTTGGGGACAGGGTCAGGAAACACCATATATTTT.

The CDR3 coding sequence is TGTGCCTGGAGTGTGGCGGGGGGAAACTATGGCTACACCTTC. Its translation: CAWSVAGGNYGYTF. The rearrangement uses TRBV30 and TRBJ1-2, with a weak D call TRBD1 (5 bases). V was trimmed by 0 bases and J by 2 bases, leaving 10 bases between them. The CDR3 has 14 amino acids. The germline CDR1 and CDR2 sequences are GTSNPN and SVGIG (reference sequence).

V and J are TRBV19 and TRBJ1-5; D perhaps matches TRBD1 (5 bases). Trimming took 5 bases from V and 9 from J, leaving 20 bases between them. Germline V CDR1 and CDR2: LNHDA, SQIVND (reference sequence). The CDR3 sequence is 15 residues long. DNA for the CDR3: TGTGCCAGTAGTCATGCACAGGCCCTCCTTTCGCCCCAGCATTTT. Its translation: CASSHAQALLSPQHF.

This rearrangement joins TRBV30 to TRBJ1-3, with D uncertain. V was clipped by 1 base and J by 7 bases, with 8 bases between them. CDR1 and CDR2 (germline): GTSNPN, SVGIG (reference sequence). This CDR3 contains 12 residues. The CDR3 coding sequence is TGTGCCTGGAGTGGGCTACAGAACACCATATATTTT. It specifies CAWSGLQNTIYF.

The chain joins TRBV20-1 to TRBJ2-7; D is uncertain. V lost 3 bases to trimming and J lost 3 bases, with 6 bases between them. The CDR3 is made up of 11 amino acids. Germline V gene sequence: CDR1 DFQATT, CDR2 SNEGSKA (reference sequence). CDR3 coding DNA: TGCAGTGCTAGGGCTGGCTACGAGCAGTACTTC. Translation: CSARAGYEQYF.

The table lists this clone with a count of one. This chain joins TRBV27 and TRBJ1-1; a weak D match, TRBD1 (5 bases). The CDR3 extends over 18 amino acids. Trimming cost V 2 bases and J 0 bases, with 19 bases left between them. CDR1 MNHEY and CDR2 SMNVEV come from the germline V gene (reference sequence). CDR3 loop: CASSLRGATVSMNTEAFF. In DNA form, the CDR3 reads TGTGCCAGCAGTTTACGTGGGGCGACAGTATCCATGAACACTGAAGCTTTCTTT.